Below are 2 T cell receptor beta chains sequenced from a single sample in a study of T-cell reconstitution after alpha-beta-depleted transplantation in children. TCRbeta library construction was performed incorporating unique molecular identifiers. Via MiXCR, TCRdb re-called the PCR reads, giving one row per CDR3 protein. Found here are approximately 650,000 distinct CDR3 sequences, roughly 13% of them singletons; the top ten hold about 0.77%. The sample consisted of PBMCs, taken before TCRalphabeta/CD19-depleted stem cell transplant. The receptors were gathered from a girl aged 2-15 years with congenital amegakaryocytic thrombocytopenia, due to receive a stem cell transplant.

This clonotype was counted many times. The V and J genes are TRBV6-5 and TRBJ2-3, with D uncertain. In germline, CDR1 is MNHEY, CDR2 SVGAGI. V lost 1 base, J lost 0 bases, and 5 bases lay in between. This CDR3 contains 14 residues. CDR3 sequence (DNA): TGTGCCAGCAGTTACTTGGGAAGCACAGATACGCAGTATTTT. Protein sequence: CASSYLGSTDTQYF.

This clonotype showed up many times. This chain uses TRBV12-3 or TRBV12-4 with TRBJ2-7, with D perhaps TRBD1 (6 bases). Trimming removed 4 bases at V and 1 base at J, with 11 bases between. The CDR3 runs to 14 residues. In nucleotides, the CDR3 is TGTGCCAGCAGTTCTACAGGGTGGTCCTACGAGCAGTACTTC. It codes for CASSSTGWSYEQYF.